These 22 T cell receptor beta chains were sequenced from one sample in a study of beta chain features in type 1 diabetes. Study observations and caveats: Shortening that was moderate but significant affected the TCRB CDR3s of Type 1 diabetes patients in all four CD4+ subsets.

No antigen is known for these receptors. Reverse transcription of all isolated RNA meant that expressed TCRB transcripts were sequenced. TCRdb's copy holds only in-frame clones and misses some; the assay was immunoSEQ multiplex PCR. The sample lists hundreds of thousands of clones, approximately 15% occurring once. Sequenced sample: naive CD4+ T cells from blood. These receptors were obtained from a man aged 18 to 30 with type 1 diabetes.

The CDR3 DNA sequence: TGCGCCAGCAGTGAGTCGAGAGAGGATGAGCAGTTCTTC. This translates into CASSESREDEQFF. The chain is built from TRBV10-1 and TRBJ2-1, with unresolved D. This CDR3 region has 13 residues. Germline V gives CDR1 WNHNN, CDR2 SYGVQD (reference sequence). V was clipped by 0 bases and J by 8 bases, with 8 bases between them.

The sample holds a few counts of this clone. The V call is TRBV7-2, the J call TRBJ1-5; the match to TRBD1 covers 7 bases. The CDR3 has 13 amino acids. Germline lookup yields CDR1 SGHTA and CDR2 FQGNSA. Losses at the gene ends were 3 bases for V and 5 bases for J; bases not matched to a gene: 1. The CDR3: CASSFQGDQPQHF. CDR3 coding DNA: TGTGCCAGCAGCTTCCAGGGGGATCAGCCCCAGCATTTT.

This clone came up a few times. J is TRBJ2-3 and V is TRBV7-9; 11 bases map to TRBD2. The CDR3 length is 19 residues. V gave up 4 bases and J gave up 4 bases; unmatched junction bases: 16. Germline V gene lookup returns CDR1 SEHNR and CDR2 FQNEAQ (reference sequence). The DNA for the CDR3 is TGTGCCAGCAGCTCCCGTCTTCGGGGAATAGCGGGAGGGGCAGATACGCAGTATTTT. This sequence encodes CASSSRLRGIAGGADTQYF.

This clone was seen more than once but under ten times. The rearrangement uses TRBV30 and TRBJ1-6, with 8 nucleotides matching TRBD1. Per germline, CDR1 GTSNPN and CDR2 SVGIG (reference sequence). The CDR3 has 14 amino acids. Trimming removed 4 bases from V and 17 bases from J; junction bases left unmatched: 16. The CDR3 region is CAWNRRTGLSLIHF. In DNA form, the CDR3 reads TGTGCCTGGAATCGCAGGACAGGGCTTAGTCTTATCCACTTT.

V usage is TRBV5-4 and J usage is TRBJ2-2; 10 nucleotides align to TRBD2. Germline CDR1 SGHNT, CDR2 YYREEE (reference sequence). CDR3 length: 15 amino acids. The V segment lost 5 bases and the J segment 3 bases; nucleotides outside the gene matches: 4. This CDR3 reads CASSHSGRYTGELFF. The CDR3 DNA is TGTGCCAGCAGTCATAGCGGGAGGTACACCGGGGAGCTGTTTTTT.

This clone came up a few times. This chain connects TRBV5-1 to TRBJ2-1; the D gene is possibly TRBD2 (6 bases). CDR1 is SGHRS, CDR2 YFSETQ, per germline. Trimming removed 4 bases from V and 9 bases from J, with 14 bases in between. The CDR3 totals 13 residues. The CDR3 coding sequence is TGCGCCAGCAGCAAGCTGGAGGGGCTTGAGCAGTTCTTC. It encodes CASSKLEGLEQFF.

This chain's CDR3 is CASSLTVAGSQETQYF. The DNA of the CDR3 is TGCGCCAGCAGCTTGACGGTAGCGGGGTCCCAAGAGACCCAGTACTTC. This chain links TRBV5-1 with TRBJ2-5, with 8 bases matching TRBD2. V trimming: 1 base; J trimming: 1 base; junction bases outside the gene matches: 6. The CDR3 contains 16 residues. Germline CDR1 and CDR2: SGHRS and YFSETQ.

This clone was picked up a small number of times. The rearrangement joins TRBV19 to TRBJ1-1, with unresolved D. The CDR3 consists of 13 residues. V was trimmed by 2 bases and J by 6 bases, leaving 10 bases between them. Germline CDR1 LNHDA, CDR2 SQIVND (reference sequence). The CDR3: CASSIRTWPEAFF. Here the CDR3 DNA reads TGTGCCAGTAGTATAAGAACATGGCCTGAAGCTTTCTTT. The variable domain in full, completed from reference TRBV19 and TRBJ1-1, reads DGGITQSPKYLFRKEGQNVTLSCEQNLNHDAMYWYRQDPGQGLRLIYYSQIVNDFQKGDIAEGYSVSREKKESFPLTVTSAQKNPTAFYLCASSIRTWPEAFFGQGTRLTVV.

The chain combines TRBV6-5 with TRBJ2-3; 7 bases line up with TRBD2. The J segment lost 1 base and the V segment lost 6 bases, leaving 7 bases of the junction unmatched. The CDR3 length is 15 residues. The germline CDR1 and CDR2 sequences are MNHEY and SVGAGI. CDR3 DNA: TGTGCCAGCAGCCCCTTGGGAGGGGGCACAGATACGCAGTATTTT. Translation: CASSPLGGGTDTQYF.

The table lists this clone with a few counts. V gene TRBV27 combines with J gene TRBJ2-4; 10 nucleotides align to TRBD1. The CDR3 has 16 amino acids. J gave up 3 bases and V 6 bases, and 8 bases lay outside the gene matches. Germline V gene lookup returns CDR1 MNHEY and CDR2 SMNVEV (reference sequence). CDR3 sequence: CASSQTRTGGKNIQYF. Written as DNA, the CDR3 is TGTGCCAGCAGCCAAACTCGGACAGGGGGCAAAAACATTCAGTACTTC.

This clone was seen a handful of times. The J gene is TRBJ2-3, the V gene TRBV6-5; D might be TRBD1 (6 bases). This CDR3 contains 15 residues. The V and J ends lost 6 bases and 0 bases respectively, with 13 bases between them. Germline CDR1 is MNHEY and CDR2 is SVGAGI. The CDR3 DNA follows: TGTGCCAGCAGGTTCACCGGGACAAGCACAGATACGCAGTATTTT. Its translation: CASRFTGTSTDTQYF.

This rearrangement joins TRBV23-1 to TRBJ1-3; TRBD1 matches at 9 bases. TRBV23-1 is an ORF; its function is uncertain. CDR3 length: 18 amino acids. J lost 2 bases, V lost 6 bases, and 14 bases had no gene match. CDR3 sequence (DNA): TGCGCCAGCAGAAAAAGTCCGGGACAGGGATTACCTGGAAACACCATATATTTT. This translates into CASRKSPGQGLPGNTIYF.

This clone was counted between two and nine times. The chain is built from TRBV7-9 and TRBJ2-7; weak D call: TRBD1 (6 bases). Per germline, CDR1 SEHNR and CDR2 FQNEAQ (reference sequence). The CDR3 spans 14 residues. Trimming cost V 3 bases and J 4 bases, with 13 bases left between them. CDR3 nucleotide sequence: TGTGCCAGCAGCTTGGGCACAGGGCGATACGAGCAGTACTTC. The encoded protein is CASSLGTGRYEQYF.

This clone was seen a few times. V gene TRBV28 combines with J gene TRBJ2-1; 9 bases match TRBD1. Germline CDR1 and CDR2: MDHEN and SYDVKM. The ends lost 5 bases at V and 5 bases at J; junction bases unmatched: 7. The CDR3 has 15 residues. CDR3 region: CASSNPGQGDNEQFF. The CDR3 nucleotides read TGTGCCAGCAGTAACCCGGGACAGGGAGACAATGAGCAGTTCTTC.

The chain links TRBV5-1 to TRBJ1-4; the match to TRBD1 covers 8 bases. Trimming cost V 3 bases and J 10 bases; bases outside gene matches: 11. Germline CDR1 reads SGHRS; CDR2 reads YFSETQ. This CDR3 has 15 amino acids. CDR3 residues: CASSSTTGAFGKLFF. As DNA, the CDR3 is TGCGCCAGCAGCTCCACGACAGGGGCGTTTGGAAAACTGTTTTTT.

J is TRBJ1-1 and V is TRBV9; 8 nucleotides line up with TRBD1. V shed 0 bases and J 1 base; nucleotides not matched to a gene: 8. The CDR3 is 17 amino acids. From germline, CDR1 is SGDLS and CDR2 YYNGEE. The CDR3 loop reads CASSVDDRGWGNTEAFF. The DNA for the CDR3 is TGTGCCAGCAGCGTAGACGACAGGGGCTGGGGGAACACTGAAGCTTTCTTT.

A few counts support this clone. The V and J genes are TRBV5-1 and TRBJ2-7; possibly TRBD1 for D (5 bases). V was trimmed by 5 bases and J by 2 bases, leaving 17 bases between them. CDR3 length: 15 residues. Germline CDR1 reads SGHRS; CDR2 reads YFSETQ. The CDR3 loop is CASRLSFSQAYEQYF. The CDR3 bases are TGCGCCAGCAGATTATCGTTTTCACAGGCCTACGAGCAGTACTTC.

This clone was observed a few times. This chain uses TRBV5-6 with TRBJ2-7; 8 nucleotides match TRBD2. Germline CDR1 and CDR2: SGHDT and YYEEEE. The V and J ends lost 0 bases and 5 bases, in that order; junction bases with no gene match: 7. CDR3 length equals 15 residues. The chain's CDR3 is CASSLAGRAYDEQYF. The DNA for the CDR3 is TGTGCCAGCAGCTTGGCCGGGAGGGCCTATGACGAGCAGTACTTC.

This clone was observed many times. The chain carries TRBV29-1 and TRBJ2-5; 7 bases are a match to TRBD1. V shed 7 bases and J 4 bases; nucleotides not matched to a gene: 6. This CDR3 is built from 12 residues. CDR1 and CDR2 from the germline V gene are SQVTM and ANQGSEA. CDR3 amino acids: CSGKTGSETQYF. For the CDR3, the DNA is TGCAGCGGGAAGACAGGGTCAGAGACCCAGTACTTC.

In regard to this clone: The same CDR3 also results from other DNA sequences found in this sample. V usage is TRBV5-1 and J usage is TRBJ2-2; the match to TRBD2 covers 9 bases. CDR3 length: 15 residues. Losses at the gene ends were 2 bases for V and 2 bases for J; bases not matched to a gene: 1. Germline CDR1 SGHRS, CDR2 YFSETQ. CDR3 DNA: TGCGCCAGCAGCTTAGCGGGAGGTAACACCGGGGAGCTGTTTTTT. Its protein product is CASSLAGGNTGELFF.

This clone was seen a few times. The chain has TRBV28 and TRBJ2-7; 7 bases line up with TRBD2. Trimming took 4 bases from V and 2 from J; bases not matched to a gene: 8. The germline V gene has CDR1 MDHEN and CDR2 SYDVKM. The CDR3 consists of 15 residues. The CDR3 is CASSSPSGGTYEQYF. DNA of the CDR3: TGTGCCAGCAGTTCCCCCTCGGGGGGTACCTACGAGCAGTACTTC.

This clone was detected a few times. The chain uses TRBV5-4 and TRBJ2-7; a possible D gene is TRBD1 (6 bases). Germline-derived CDR1 and CDR2 are SGHNT and YYREEE (reference sequence). This CDR3 is 14 amino acids long. The V gene lost 3 bases and the J gene lost 4 bases, with 14 bases spanning the gap. The CDR3 loop is CASSSARGGYEQYF. The CDR3 DNA reads TGTGCCAGCAGCTCCGCCAGGGGTGGTTACGAGCAGTACTTC.